Below, 20 T cell receptor delta chains from the same sample are listed, as sequenced in a study of Vδ1+ human thymocytes. For these TCRs, the target antigens are not known. The study's findings and limits: In the thymus, TRG and TRD repertoires looked highly polyclonal with Gaussian CDR3 lengths.

Sequences come from RNA converted to cDNA by reverse transcription. CDR3 amplicons came from multiplex PCR with pooled V-gene forward and constant-region reverse primers. TCRdb reanalysed the multiplex PCR reads via CATT. The sample holds under 80,000 delta-chain clones; approximately 34% are singletons and the top ten take roughly 0.25%. The material sequenced was Vdelta1+ gamma-delta thymocytes from the thymus. Noted subset: FACS-sorted CD3+ TCRalphabeta- TCRVdelta1+ TCRVdelta2- thymocytes. These receptors were collected from a boy in the first two years of life who had congenital heart surgery.

This sequence joins TRDV1 and TRDJ1; no reliable D call. The CDR3 extends over 17 amino acids. Trimming left V 2 bases short and J 5 bases short, with 21 bases between. CDR1 is TSWWSYY and CDR2 is QGS in the germline V gene. CDR3 sequence: CALGEGPAGRVRDKLIF. The DNA for the CDR3 is TGTGCTCTTGGGGAAGGACCTGCAGGCCGCGTGAGGGATAAACTCATCTTT.

The chain is built from TRDV1 and TRDJ1, with 10 bases lining up with TRDD3. This CDR3 is 18 amino acids long. The J segment lost 0 bases and the V segment lost 2 bases, leaving 9 bases of the junction unmatched. Germline V gene data show CDR1 as TSWWSYY and CDR2 as QGS. This CDR3 is CALGEISGDTEYTDKLIF. Written as DNA, the CDR3 is TGTGCTCTTGGGGAAATATCGGGGGATACGGAGTACACCGATAAACTCATCTTT.

This clone was detected a few times. The chain couples TRDV1 to TRDJ1, with 11 nucleotides matching TRDD3. CDR3 length: 18 residues. Germline-derived CDR1 and CDR2 are TSWWSYY and QGS. Trimming at V came to 0 bases and at J to 0 bases, leaving 6 bases not matched to a gene. The chain's CDR3 is CALGELYGGYVYTDKLIF. The CDR3 DNA sequence: TGTGCTCTTGGGGAACTATATGGGGGATACGTGTACACCGATAAACTCATCTTT.

This clone was found a few times. This chain uses TRDV1 with TRDJ1; the match to TRDD3 covers 9 bases. Germline CDR1 reads TSWWSYY; CDR2 reads QGS. V dropped 5 bases and J dropped 1; count of bases not matched to a gene: 20. The CDR3 is made up of 20 amino acids. The CDR3, as DNA: TGTGCTCTTGGGCTTCCTCCATTCATCTTCACTGGGGGAGCCACCGATAAACTCATCTTT. Translating gives CALGLPPFIFTGGATDKLIF.

The gene calls are TRDV1 and TRDJ2; 13 bases are shared with TRDD3. The CDR3 is 29 residues long. Trimming cost V 0 bases and J 6 bases; bases outside gene matches: 40. From germline, CDR1 is TSWWSYY and CDR2 QGS. CDR3 residues: CALGELSPFSRDPLLLGDTPTVTSAQLFF. CDR3 nucleotide sequence: TGTGCTCTTGGGGAACTGTCCCCCTTCTCTCGAGATCCCCTTTTACTGGGGGATACGCCCACTGTAACGTCAGCACAACTCTTCTTT.

In regard to this clone: With a much larger clone just one base away, this may be a read error. The DNA is left out, because the CDR3 cannot be placed on it with certainty; the CDR3 is given as TCRdb lists it. V and J are TRDV2 and TRDJ2; the table's TRDD3 call for D was not verified on the DNA. Counting both end residues, the CDR3 totals 16 amino acids. Germline V lookup: CDR1 GEAIGNYY, CDR2 EKD. The CDR3 here is CACALELGDKTAQLFF.

V usage is TRDV2 and J usage is TRDJ1; TRDD3 aligns across 9 bases. The CDR3 is made up of 22 amino acids. CDR1 and CDR2 from the germline V gene are GEAIGNYY and EKD. With V trimmed by 0 bases and J by 0 bases, 22 bases remained unmatched. CDR3 loop: CACDTVGGVLGEAPLYTDKLIF. The DNA of the CDR3 is TGTGCCTGTGACACCGTAGGGGGCGTACTGGGGGAGGCCCCCTTGTACACCGATAAACTCATCTTT.

This clone was detected a few times. The rearrangement joins TRDV1 to TRDJ1; 7 nucleotides align to TRDD3. The CDR3 totals 19 residues. Unmatched junction bases numbered 15, after V lost 2 bases and J lost 0 bases. Germline CDR1 and CDR2: TSWWSYY and QGS. The CDR3 protein is CALGEGTYYWGSYTDKLIF. CDR3 bases: TGTGCTCTTGGGGAAGGGACCTACTACTGGGGTTCGTACACCGATAAACTCATCTTT.

This clone was counted between two and nine times. The genes are TRDV1 and TRDJ1; D may be TRDD2 (6 bases). Trimming stripped 2 bases from V and 4 bases from J, with 26 bases between. The CDR3 runs 19 residues. Germline V CDR1 and CDR2: TSWWSYY, QGS. CDR3 amino acids: CALGEKGPSAGGGYDKLIF. The CDR3 DNA reads TGTGCTCTTGGGGAAAAGGGACCTTCCGCCGGGGGTGGATACGATAAACTCATCTTT.

The chain joins TRDV1 to TRDJ1; 12 nucleotides align to TRDD3. Germline lookup yields CDR1 TSWWSYY and CDR2 QGS. There are 21 residues in the CDR3. Trimming cost V 6 bases and J 1 base; bases outside gene matches: 21. For the CDR3, the DNA is TGTGCTCTTGGCCAACTTCCTACAACATGCTGGGGGATACGCGGCACCGATAAACTCATCTTT. Encoded protein: CALGQLPTTCWGIRGTDKLIF.

Concerning this clone itself: Germline is not matched at one junction end, which may reflect a read error. V and J are TRDV2 and TRDJ1; D remains ambiguous. The CDR3 contains 15 residues. CDR1 and CDR2 from the germline V gene are GEAIGNYY and EKD. The CDR3 region is CACATLVEYTDKLIF. The CDR3 DNA follows: TGTGCCTGTGCCACCCTGGTAGAGTACACCGATAAACTCATCTTT.

The chain joins TRDV1 to TRDJ1; D tentatively reads TRDD2 or TRDD3 (9 bases each). The CDR3 sequence is 20 residues long. Deletions cut 4 bases from V and 0 bases from J, with 27 bases between. Germline CDR1 is TSWWSYY and CDR2 is QGS. The CDR3 protein is CALGGSFLRGYGGNTDKLIF. Written as DNA, the CDR3 is TGTGCTCTTGGGGGATCCTTCCTACGGGGATACGGGGGGAACACCGATAAACTCATCTTT.

The gene calls are TRDV1 and TRDJ1, with 9 bases fitting TRDD3. Germline V lookup: CDR1 TSWWSYY, CDR2 QGS. CDR3 length equals 21 residues. Trimming took 2 bases from V and 0 from J; bases not matched to a gene: 19. The CDR3 DNA reads as TGTGCTCTTGGGGAATCCATGGCACTGACTGGGGGACTCCGGTACACCGATAAACTCATCTTT. Protein: CALGESMALTGGLRYTDKLIF.

The V and J genes are TRDV1 and TRDJ1, with TRDD3 matching over 12 bases. The CDR3 length is 22 residues. V dropped 0 bases and J dropped 4; count of bases not matched to a gene: 21. Germline CDR1 and CDR2: TSWWSYY and QGS. The CDR3 protein is CALGELLQGLTATGGYNDKLIF. Written as DNA, the CDR3 is TGTGCTCTTGGGGAACTCCTACAAGGCCTGACGGCGACTGGGGGATACAACGATAAACTCATCTTT.

The J gene is TRDJ1, the V gene TRDV1; D ambiguous. The V and J ends lost 4 bases and 1 base respectively, with 10 bases between them. Germline CDR1 is TSWWSYY and CDR2 is QGS. This CDR3 is 14 amino acids long. As DNA, the CDR3 is TGTGCTCTTGGGGGACCTCCGGGCACCGATAAACTCATCTTT. Translation gives CALGGPPGTDKLIF.

The table lists this clone with a few counts. The rearrangement joins TRDV1 to TRDJ1, with 8 bases aligning to TRDD3. Germline CDR1 is TSWWSYY and CDR2 is QGS. The CDR3 has 16 residues. J lost 0 bases, V lost 8 bases, and 11 bases had no gene match. Written as DNA, the CDR3 is TGTGCTCTTTGGTATACTGGGGGGTTGTACACCGATAAACTCATCTTT. This codes for CALWYTGGLYTDKLIF.

The genes are TRDV1 and TRDJ1; TRDD3 aligns across 10 bases. Germline trimming cut 0 bases from V and 1 base from J; bases unmatched to any gene: 29. The CDR3 consists of 25 residues. The germline V gene encodes CDR1 TSWWSYY and CDR2 QGS. CDR3 sequence (DNA): TGTGCTCTTGGGGAACTGGGCCCCGATTATTCCCGCTACTGGGGGATGGAAGAGGTCACCGATAAACTCATCTTT. Encoded protein: CALGELGPDYSRYWGMEEVTDKLIF.

The chain is built from TRDV2 and TRDJ1; TRDD3 agrees at 12 bases. V shed 2 bases, J shed 3 bases, and the junction held 21 bases outside the gene matches. Germline CDR1 and CDR2: GEAIGNYY and EKD. The CDR3 totals 21 residues. Written as DNA, the CDR3 is TGTGCCTGTGACAATCTGGGGAGTTCATACTGGGGGATACAAATCGCCGATAAACTCATCTTT. This gives the protein CACDNLGSSYWGIQIADKLIF.

This chain joins TRDV1 and TRDJ1; 7 nucleotides line up with TRDD3. Germline V CDR1 and CDR2: TSWWSYY, QGS. The CDR3 has 21 amino acids. Trimming took 3 bases from V and 0 from J; bases not matched to a gene: 22. This CDR3 is CALGERISRYLGGQYTDKLIF. For the CDR3, the DNA is TGTGCTCTTGGGGAGCGTATTAGCCGCTACCTGGGGGGGCAATACACCGATAAACTCATCTTT.

This clone was found once. This specimen includes other DNA sequences encoding the same CDR3. The chain joins TRDV1 to TRDJ1; D not resolved. The germline V gene encodes CDR1 TSWWSYY and CDR2 QGS. V gave up 0 bases and J gave up 7 bases, with 21 bases separating them. This CDR3 region has 17 residues. In DNA form, the CDR3 reads TGTGCTCTTGGGGAACTCGTAGGAGGGAGCGAACGGGGTAAACTCATCTTT. This translates into CALGELVGGSERGKLIF.